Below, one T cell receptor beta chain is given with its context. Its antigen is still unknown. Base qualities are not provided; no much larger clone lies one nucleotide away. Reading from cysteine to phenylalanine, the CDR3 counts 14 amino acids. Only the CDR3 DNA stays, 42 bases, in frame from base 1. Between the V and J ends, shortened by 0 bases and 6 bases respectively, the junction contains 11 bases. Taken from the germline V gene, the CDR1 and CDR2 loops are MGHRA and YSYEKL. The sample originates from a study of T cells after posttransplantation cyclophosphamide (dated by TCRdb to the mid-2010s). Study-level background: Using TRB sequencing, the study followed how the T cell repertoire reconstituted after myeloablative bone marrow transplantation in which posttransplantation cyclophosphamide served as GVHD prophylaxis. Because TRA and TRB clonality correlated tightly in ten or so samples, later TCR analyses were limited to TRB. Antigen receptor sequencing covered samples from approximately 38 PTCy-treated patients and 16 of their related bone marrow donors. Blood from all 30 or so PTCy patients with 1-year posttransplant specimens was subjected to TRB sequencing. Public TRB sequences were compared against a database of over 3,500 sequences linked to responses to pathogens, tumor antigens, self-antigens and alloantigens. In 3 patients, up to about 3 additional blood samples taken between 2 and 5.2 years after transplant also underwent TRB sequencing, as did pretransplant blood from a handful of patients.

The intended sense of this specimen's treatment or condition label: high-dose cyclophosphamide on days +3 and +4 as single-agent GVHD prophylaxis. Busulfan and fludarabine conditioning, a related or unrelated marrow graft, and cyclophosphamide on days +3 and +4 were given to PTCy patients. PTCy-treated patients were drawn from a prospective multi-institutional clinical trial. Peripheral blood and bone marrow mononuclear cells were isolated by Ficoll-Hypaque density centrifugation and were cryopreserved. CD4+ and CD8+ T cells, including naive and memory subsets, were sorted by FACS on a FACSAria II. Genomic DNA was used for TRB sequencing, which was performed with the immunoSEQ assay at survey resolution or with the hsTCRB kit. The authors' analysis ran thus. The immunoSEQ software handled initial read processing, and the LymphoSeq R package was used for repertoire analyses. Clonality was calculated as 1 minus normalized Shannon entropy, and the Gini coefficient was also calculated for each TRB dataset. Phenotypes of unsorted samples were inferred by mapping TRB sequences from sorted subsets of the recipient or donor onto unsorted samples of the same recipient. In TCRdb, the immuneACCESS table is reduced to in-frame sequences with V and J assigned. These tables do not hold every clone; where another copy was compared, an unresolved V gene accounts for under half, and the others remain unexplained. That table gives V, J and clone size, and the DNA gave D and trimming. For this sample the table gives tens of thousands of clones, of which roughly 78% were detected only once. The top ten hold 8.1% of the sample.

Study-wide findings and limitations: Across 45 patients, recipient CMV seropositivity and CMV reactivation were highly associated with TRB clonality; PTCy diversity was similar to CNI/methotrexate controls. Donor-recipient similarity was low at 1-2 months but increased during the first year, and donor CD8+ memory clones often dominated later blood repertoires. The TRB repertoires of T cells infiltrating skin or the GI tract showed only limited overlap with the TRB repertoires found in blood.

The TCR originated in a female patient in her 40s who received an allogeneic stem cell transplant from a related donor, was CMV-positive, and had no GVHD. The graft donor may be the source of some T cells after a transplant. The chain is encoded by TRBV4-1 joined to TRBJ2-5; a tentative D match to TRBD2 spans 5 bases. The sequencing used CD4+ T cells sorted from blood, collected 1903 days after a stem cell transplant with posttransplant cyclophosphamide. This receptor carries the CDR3 CASSQDEGKKTQYF. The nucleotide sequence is TGCGCCAGCAGCCAAGATGAGGGAAAGAAGACCCAGTACTTC.